Listed here are 26 T cell receptor beta chains from one sample, sequenced in a study of T cell responses to AZD1222 COVID-19 vaccine (dated by TCRdb to about 2021). The library relied on the immunoSEQ multiplex PCR assay. The table comes from immuneACCESS by way of TCRdb, which keeps in-frame sequences with V and J called. Part of the clones is missing from these tables; in studies checked, under half for an unresolved V gene and the rest for unknown reasons. The sample has some 120,000 clones on record, more than 75% of them singletons. The ten largest account for roughly 1.3% of the sample. Reading the label with the study, this specimen's time point is: baseline before first vaccination. The sequenced sample was peripheral blood, obtained on day 0 of AZD1222 vaccination. These receptor sequences come from an adult in good health.

The chain joins TRBV7-6 to TRBJ2-1; D perhaps matches TRBD1 (6 bases). The germline V gene has CDR1 SGHVS and CDR2 FNYEAQ. The CDR3 runs 15 residues. V lost 7 bases and J 5 bases, leaving 18 bases between the germline ends. In nucleotides, the CDR3 is TGTGCCAGCACCCCAGGGGTCACCCTCAACAATGAGCAGTTCTTC. Translating it yields CASTPGVTLNNEQFF.

In this sample, this clone turned up a few times. V and J are TRBV5-1 and TRBJ1-1; TRBD1 matches 7 bases. Germline V gene lookup returns CDR1 SGHRS and CDR2 YFSETQ. Trimming at V came to 3 bases and at J to 2 bases, leaving 16 bases not matched to a gene. This CDR3 has 18 amino acids. CDR3 nucleotide sequence: TGCGCCAGCAGCTCCGATCTACCGGGACAGAGACGCAACACTGAAGCTTTCTTT. Translated, it gives CASSSDLPGQRRNTEAFF.

V is TRBV5-1 and J is TRBJ1-2; 9 nucleotides match TRBD1. The CDR3 loop spans 13 amino acids. Germline loops: CDR1 SGHRS, CDR2 YFSETQ. Trimming at V came to 0 bases and at J to 7 bases, leaving 1 base not matched to a gene. The CDR3: CASSLGGQGGYTF. CDR3 nucleotide sequence: TGCGCCAGCAGCTTGGGGGGACAGGGTGGCTACACCTTC. The variable domain in full, completed from reference TRBV5-1 and TRBJ1-2, reads KAGVTQTPRYLIKTRGQQVTLSCSPISGHRSVSWYQQTPGQGLQFLFEYFSETQRNKGNFPGRFSGRQFSNSRSEMNVSTLELGDSALYLCASSLGGQGGYTFGSGTRLTVV.

The chain uses TRBV20-1 and TRBJ2-1; D may be TRBD1 (6 bases). There are 11 residues in the CDR3. From germline, CDR1 is DFQATT and CDR2 SNEGSKA (reference sequence). The V end was cut by 2 bases, the J end by 7 bases, with 6 bases between. The CDR3 nucleotides are TGCAGTGCTAGACAGGGGAATGAGCAGTTCTTC. Translation gives CSARQGNEQFF.

This clone was detected once. The chain couples TRBV6-1 to TRBJ1-5; no definite D call. V was cut by 0 bases and J by 7 bases, with 10 bases left in between. The CDR3 loop spans 14 amino acids. Germline CDR1 and CDR2: MNHNS and SASEGT. The chain's CDR3 is CASSEAWEGQPQHF. The CDR3 DNA sequence: TGTGCCAGCAGTGAAGCGTGGGAAGGCCAGCCCCAGCATTTT.

The V and J genes are TRBV6-5 and TRBJ2-5; 11 bases fit TRBD2. Germline trimming cut 2 bases from V and 5 bases from J; bases unmatched to any gene: 4. Looked up from germline, CDR1 is MNHEY and CDR2 is SVGAGI. This CDR3 is 15 amino acids long. Written as DNA, the CDR3 is TGTGCCAGCAGTTACACTAGCGGGGGAAGGGAGACCCAGTACTTC. Protein product: CASSYTSGGRETQYF.

The CDR3 DNA reads TGTGCCAGCAGTTACGTGACAGGGGGAACAGATACGCAGTATTTT. Its protein is CASSYVTGGTDTQYF. The chain couples TRBV6-5 to TRBJ2-3, with 9 nucleotides matching TRBD1. The V segment lost 2 bases and the J segment 3 bases; nucleotides outside the gene matches: 3. Looked up from germline, CDR1 is MNHEY and CDR2 is SVGAGI. This CDR3 is 15 amino acids long.

The rearrangement links TRBV19 to TRBJ2-3; a possible D gene is TRBD1 (5 bases). The CDR3 runs to 14 residues. CDR1 is LNHDA and CDR2 is SQIVND in the germline V gene (reference sequence). V dropped 10 bases and J dropped 2 bases, with 16 bases sitting between them. The CDR3 DNA reads as TGTGCCACCCGGACATCGGTGCCCACAGATACGCAGTATTTT. The encoded protein is CATRTSVPTDTQYF.

The genes are TRBV7-9 and TRBJ2-5, with D possibly TRBD1 on 6 matching bases. Trimming removed 5 bases from V and 4 bases from J, with 23 bases in between. CDR1 is SEHNR and CDR2 is FQNEAQ in the germline V gene (reference sequence). The CDR3 is 17 residues long. CDR3 sequence (DNA): TGTGCCAGCAGCAGGGCACAGGGTAGGGACGGCCTAGAGACCCAGTACTTC. Residues: CASSRAQGRDGLETQYF.

The gene calls are TRBV3-1 (or the pseudogene TRBV3-2) and TRBJ2-7; D ambiguous. This CDR3 comprises 14 residues. V was clipped by 2 bases and J by 2 bases, with 10 bases between them. From germline, CDR1 is LGHDT and CDR2 YNNKEL (reference sequence). CDR3 sequence reads: CASSQLRSPYEQYF. CDR3 nucleotides: TGTGCCAGCAGCCAATTGAGGAGCCCCTACGAGCAGTACTTC.

This clone was detected only once. The genes are TRBV7-9 and TRBJ1-1, with 8 nucleotides matching TRBD1. Per the germline V gene, CDR1 is SEHNR and CDR2 is FQNEAQ (reference sequence). CDR3 length: 14 residues. The V and J ends lost 5 bases and 1 base, in that order; junction bases with no gene match: 3. This CDR3 reads CASSRQGANTEAFF. DNA of the CDR3: TGTGCCAGCAGCCGGCAGGGGGCGAACACTGAAGCTTTCTTT.

The V and J genes are TRBV4-2 and TRBJ1-1, with D uncertain. CDR1 is LGHNA and CDR2 is YNFKEQ in the germline V gene. CDR3 length: 14 amino acids. The V end lost 4 bases, the J end lost 4 bases, and 13 bases lay between the germline ends. The CDR3 sequence is CASSPVGTVTEAFF. As DNA, the CDR3 is TGTGCCAGCAGCCCCGTCGGCACAGTCACTGAAGCTTTCTTT.

The chain uses TRBV6-5 and TRBJ1-2, with 8 nucleotides matching TRBD1. The CDR3 extends over 13 amino acids. V dropped 6 bases and J dropped 7; count of bases not matched to a gene: 7. Germline CDR1 MNHEY, CDR2 SVGAGI. CDR3 in DNA: TGTGCCAGCAGCCTGACAGGGACAGGTGGCTACACCTTC. Its translation is CASSLTGTGGYTF.

The V and J genes are TRBV5-8 and TRBJ2-2; D might be TRBD1 (5 bases). V was trimmed by 2 bases and J by 0 bases, leaving 14 bases between them. This CDR3 spans 17 amino acids. Germline V gene lookup returns CDR1 SGHTS and CDR2 YDEGEE. The CDR3 nucleotides are TGTGCCAGCAGCTTAAAGCTAGGGGCAGCGAACACCGGGGAGCTGTTTTTT. Translation: CASSLKLGAANTGELFF.

CDR3 region: CSASSGRWDTEAFF. CDR3 sequence (DNA): TGCAGTGCTAGTTCCGGACGATGGGACACTGAAGCTTTCTTT. The J gene is TRBJ1-1, the V gene TRBV20-1; D uncertain. From germline, CDR1 is DFQATT and CDR2 SNEGSKA (reference sequence). CDR3 length: 14 amino acids. V was clipped by 3 bases and J by 3 bases, with 14 bases between them.

The CDR3 nucleotides read TGTGCCAGCAGCACCCGGGACAGCTCCTACTCTGGAAACACCATATATTTT. Residues: CASSTRDSSYSGNTIYF. V and J are TRBV9 and TRBJ1-3, with 7 bases identical to TRBD1. The CDR3 runs to 17 residues. Looked up from germline, CDR1 is SGDLS and CDR2 is YYNGEE. The V gene end was trimmed by 4 bases and the J gene end by 0 bases; junction bases not matched to a gene: 10.

This sequence joins TRBV7-9 and TRBJ2-1, with D possibly TRBD2 on 6 matching bases. Germline V gene data show CDR1 as SEHNR and CDR2 as FQNEAQ (reference sequence). The CDR3 length is 15 residues. V was cut by 5 bases and J by 1 base, with 12 bases left in between. CDR3 loop: CASSQGLESYNEQFF. As DNA, the CDR3 is TGTGCCAGCAGCCAGGGACTGGAATCCTACAATGAGCAGTTCTTC.

The chain employs TRBV2 and TRBJ1-6, with 10 nucleotides matching TRBD1. V lost 7 bases to trimming and J lost 4 bases; unmatched junction nucleotides: 10. This CDR3 has 17 amino acids. CDR1 and CDR2 (germline): SNHLY, FYNNEI. CDR3 region: CASNLRQGASYNSPLHF. CDR3 coding DNA: TGTGCCAGCAACCTACGACAGGGGGCCTCATATAATTCACCCCTCCACTTT.

The chain employs TRBV6-5 and TRBJ1-2, with no clear D. V was shortened by 5 bases and J by 5 bases, with 15 bases between the two germline ends. Germline CDR1 reads MNHEY; CDR2 reads SVGAGI. The CDR3 covers 14 residues. The CDR3 nucleotides are TGTGCCAGCAGTACTTACCGGGCTGAATATGGCTACACCTTC. This encodes CASSTYRAEYGYTF.

The genes are TRBV12-3 or TRBV12-4 and TRBJ2-7; D not certain. The CDR3 length is 13 residues. Trimming left V 3 bases short and J 3 bases short, with 9 bases between. CDR3 sequence reads: CASSFRPYYEQYF. The CDR3 nucleotides read TGTGCCAGCAGTTTCCGGCCCTACTACGAGCAGTACTTC.

This chain joins TRBV7-2 and TRBJ1-3; 7 bases are a match to TRBD1. With 1 base clipped from V and 0 bases from J, the junction kept 3 bases outside the gene matches. This CDR3 contains 16 residues. Germline loops: CDR1 SGHTA, CDR2 FQGNSA. The CDR3 protein is CASSLGQGSSGNTIYF. CDR3 nucleotide sequence: TGTGCCAGCAGCTTAGGACAGGGCAGCTCTGGAAACACCATATATTTT. Filled out from reference TRBV7-2 and TRBJ1-3, the complete variable domain reads GAGVSQSPSNKVTEKGKDVELRCDPISGHTALYWYRQSLGQGLEFLIYFQGNSAPDKSGLPSDRFSAERTGGSVSTLTIQRTQQEDSAVYLCASSLGQGSSGNTIYFGEGSWLTVV.

The CDR3 sequence is CASSSGQGLSSYEQYF. CDR3 bases: TGCGCCAGCAGCTCGGGACAGGGTCTCAGCTCCTACGAGCAGTACTTC. The chain combines TRBV5-1 with TRBJ2-7; 9 bases map to TRBD1. From germline, CDR1 is SGHRS and CDR2 YFSETQ. The CDR3 has 16 residues. The trim removed 3 bases at V and 0 bases at J, leaving 7 bases unmatched.

The chain has TRBV7-9 and TRBJ1-1; no definite D call. Germline V gives CDR1 SEHNR, CDR2 FQNEAQ (reference sequence). The V and J ends lost 4 bases and 6 bases respectively, with 18 bases between them. The CDR3 extends over 15 amino acids. The CDR3 sequence is CASSSIGAGVAEAFF. In DNA form, the CDR3 reads TGTGCCAGCAGCTCTATTGGCGCAGGCGTCGCTGAAGCTTTCTTT.

This clone came up once. Written as DNA, the CDR3 is TGTGCCTGGAGTGACGAACAGATGAACACTGAAGCTTTCTTT. Its protein is CAWSDEQMNTEAFF. The chain joins TRBV30 to TRBJ1-1; D ambiguous. CDR1 is GTSNPN, CDR2 SVGIG, per germline (reference sequence). This CDR3 contains 14 residues. V was pared by 1 base and J by 0 bases, with 9 bases between.

J is TRBJ1-1 and V is TRBV9; 7 bases fit TRBD1. V lost 0 bases and J lost 9; bases outside the gene matches: 2. The germline V gene has CDR1 SGDLS and CDR2 YYNGEE. The CDR3 has 12 amino acids. The CDR3 bases are TGTGCCAGCAGCGTAGAGACAGGGCAAGCTTTCTTT. As protein: CASSVETGQAFF.

As DNA, the CDR3 is TGTGCCAGCAGTGTGGGACTAGCGGGGGGGAAGACCCAGTACTTC. Its protein product is CASSVGLAGGKTQYF. The genes are TRBV2 and TRBJ2-5; 16 bases match TRBD2. This CDR3 region has 15 residues. V trimming: 4 bases; J trimming: 6 bases; junction bases outside the gene matches: 2. Germline V gene lookup returns CDR1 SNHLY and CDR2 FYNNEI.